This T cell receptor beta chain comes out of a study of T cells in Graves' hyperthyroidism and ophthalmopathy (dated by TCRdb to the late 2010s). In the study overall: Peripheral blood was sampled at the time of initial diagnosis, prior to any treatment. To identify TCR V-J signatures that set the groups apart, the researchers used a discovery cohort of 90 to 100 patients, made up of approximately 43 with Graves' ophthalmopathy and 57 with stable Graves' hyperthyroidism. Prospective prediction of ophthalmopathy was tested in an independent validation cohort of fewer than 20 hyperthyroidism patients and 17 patients who later progressed to ophthalmopathy. For training and testing, the 80 to 100 patients in the discovery cohort were randomly divided in a 7:3 ratio. The study also compared thyroid tissue and blood T-cell repertoires from five or six Graves' hyperthyroidism patients. After blood sampling, hyperthyroidism patients were treated with methimazole at a starting dose of 30 mg daily, and ophthalmopathy patients were treated with high-dose intravenous methylprednisolone. The paper describes TCR Vbeta CDR3 sequencing of 120 to 150 peripheral blood samples, made up of approximately 40 ophthalmopathy patients, roughly 75 hyperthyroidism patients and 17 progressor patients. Here is what the overall study found, with its caveats: Blood samples also contained most of the expanded thyroid clonotypes (frequency above 0.001), which suggests that blood repertoires may reflect thyroid immune responses. In validation, progression to ophthalmopathy was predicted by the model with more than 65% sensitivity and 72% to 80% specificity, a median of roughly 6.4 months before onset. A 13 V-J signature model separated ophthalmopathy from stable hyperthyroidism, with around 91% sensitivity and about 81% specificity in cross-validation and 80%/75% in testing. Sample size was not statistically predetermined, and blinding of investigators to group allocation was not performed.

Comment on this clonotype: Its antigen remains unidentified. It has no much larger one-base neighbor in the sample; base qualities were not kept.

Inclusive of the bounding cysteine and phenylalanine, the CDR3 is 15 residues long. Left in the record is the CDR3 DNA by itself, 45 bases read in frame from the first base. Clipping removes 4 bases from V and 7 bases from J, with 6 as the unmatched junction base count. The germline V gene sets CDR1 to SGHTS and CDR2 to YDEGEE. TCR beta CDR3 regions were amplified from RNA transcripts. The first round of RT-PCR for the TCR CDR3 was performed with the HTBI primer set and the Qiagen OneStep RT-PCR kit. A second multiplex PCR round built the libraries, followed by size selection and purification. Paired-end sequencing of the libraries was performed with 100 bp reads on an Illumina HiSeq2000. The paper's data handling went like this. SOAPnuke was used to process the raw data, removing reads that contained adapters or uncalled bases, had a mean Phred below 15, or lacked an exact match to the constant primer or identifier. High-quality paired reads were merged with COPE v1.2.5, and unique nucleotide sequences were defined as clonotypes. MiTCR v1.1 was used to align the clonotypes against IMGT TRBV, TRBD and TRBJ reference segments. Only V-J combinations with frequency above 0.0001, covering about 99% of repertoires, were analysed. A TCS score was defined as the ratio between F50 (clonal expansion) and ExV (chaos), using BLOSUM62-based TCRdist between CDR3 peptides within each V-J. Welch's t-statistics and random forest reduced around 510 V-J features to 10 to 15, which were used in a naive Bayes classifier (R e1071). Starting from the raw public reads, TCRdb applied fastp trimming at Q25, assembled clones with MiXCR and retained in-frame beta chains. Each entry is one CDR3 protein sequence, shown with its most common DNA and genes. The V and J calls and clone size come from TCRdb's table, not from the authors' own analysis. Present in this sample are approximately 210,000 distinct CDR3 sequences, approximately 17% of which were seen just once. Around 50% of the sample goes to the ten largest clones.

Graves' hyperthyroidism was defined as stable when no progression to ophthalmopathy occurred over 18 months of follow-up. Hyperthyroidism patients were aged 18 to 65 years and newly diagnosed, with disease duration of less than 2 months. Patients with uncontrolled infections, other autoimmune diseases, pregnancy or lactation were excluded. Diagnoses relied on clinical symptoms, serum thyroxine and TRAb, thyroid ultrasound and orbital computed tomography. PBMCs were separated from 10 ml of fresh peripheral blood using Ficoll-Paque density gradient centrifugation. Total RNA was extracted with Trizol reagent, and quality was checked on an Agilent 2100 Bioanalyzer.

This clonotype was obtained from a man over 45 with Graves' hyperthyroidism. Sequenced sample: blood. The sequence links TRBV5-8 to TRBJ2-1, with 12 junctional bases fitting TRBD2. The CDR3 has the sequence CASSVTSGSSNEQFF. The DNA sequence is given as TGTGCCAGCAGCGTGACTAGCGGGAGTTCAAATGAGCAGTTCTTC.